This T cell receptor (beta chain) originates from a study of breast tumors, draining lymph nodes, adjacent tissues. General study points: Most tumor T cells seemingly derive from lymph node, then expand in tumor. That most tumor T cells come from lymph nodes remained unproven. Tumor and nontumor repertoires were significantly more similar in luminal-like than in basal-like breast cancer. Compared with lymph nodes, tumors were less diverse; compared with nontumor tissue, more.

Samples came from axillary lymph nodes draining the breast cancer. Germline CDR1 SNHLY, CDR2 FYNNEI. This CDR3 region has 14 residues. Trimming stripped 3 bases from V and 8 bases from J, with 11 bases between. One entry per CDR3 protein, called by TCRdb with MiXCR from the multiplex PCR reads. This table has under 350,000 distinct CDR3 sequences, 30% to 35% appearing once. This clonotype was counted many times. Its specificity is not known. The sequenced sample was axillary lymph node tissue. This chain links TRBV2 with TRBJ1-6, with D perhaps TRBD1 (6 bases). This clonotype was obtained from a female donor with breast cancer. Some clones in this sample may be carry-over from other donors' samples. DNA of the CDR3: TGTGCCAGCAGTGAGTTACAGGGAGATTCACCCCTCCACTTT. Translating it yields CASSELQGDSPLHF.